These 27 T cell receptor beta chains share one sample of origin, sequenced in a study of cytomegalovirus exposure and HLA in healthy donors. Primers: 60 Vbeta forward and 13 Jbeta reverse. TCRdb's table, derived via immunoSEQ multiplex PCR, lists solely in-frame clones and lacks some. Of 100,000 to 150,000 clones listed, roughly 80% were seen once; the top ten hold less than 10%. The specimen was PBMCs. The receptors were sampled from a woman in her forties or fifties in good health and CMV-seropositive.

This rearrangement joins TRBV29-1 to TRBJ1-2; D remains ambiguous. This CDR3 is built from 12 residues. CDR1 is SQVTM and CDR2 is ANQGSEA in the germline V gene. Between the trimmed V and J ends, which lost 3 bases and 4 bases, there was a span of 9 bases. CDR3 sequence (DNA): TGCAGCGTTGAGGTCAGTTCCTATGGCTACACCTTC. Translation: CSVEVSSYGYTF.

This clone has a handful of counts. This chain links TRBV7-8 with TRBJ2-7; D is unclear. V was trimmed by 1 base and J by 3 bases, leaving 10 bases between them. CDR1 and CDR2 (germline): SGHVS, FQNEAQ. CDR3 length: 14 residues. CDR3: CASSLGPSVYEQYF. The DNA for the CDR3 is TGTGCCAGCAGCTTAGGTCCTAGTGTCTACGAGCAGTACTTC.

The chain couples TRBV19 to TRBJ1-1; unclear D gene. Trimming cost V 4 bases and J 8 bases, with 11 bases left between them. Germline V gene sequence: CDR1 LNHDA, CDR2 SQIVND (reference sequence). This CDR3 has 12 residues. CDR3 sequence reads: CASSRMGAEAFF. CDR3 DNA sequence: TGTGCCAGTAGTAGGATGGGCGCGGAAGCTTTCTTT. Looking up the rest from reference TRBV19 and TRBJ1-1 gives the full variable domain: DGGITQSPKYLFRKEGQNVTLSCEQNLNHDAMYWYRQDPGQGLRLIYYSQIVNDFQKGDIAEGYSVSREKKESFPLTVTSAQKNPTAFYLCASSRMGAEAFFGQGTRLTVV.

The chain couples TRBV7-2 to TRBJ1-2; TRBD1 is a possible D gene (5 bases). This CDR3 spans 16 amino acids. Germline lookup yields CDR1 SGHTA and CDR2 FQGNSA. Trimming shortened V by 4 bases and J by 1 base, and 16 bases separated the two germline ends. The CDR3 is CASSSLDRQLNYGYTF. Written as DNA, the CDR3 is TGTGCCAGCAGCTCCCTAGACAGACAACTTAACTATGGCTACACCTTC.

The rearrangement joins TRBV27 to TRBJ1-4; unclear D gene. This CDR3 is 14 amino acids long. The germline V gene has CDR1 MNHEY and CDR2 SMNVEV (reference sequence). The ends were cut back, 6 bases at V and 0 bases at J, with 8 bases in the middle. The CDR3 reads CASRRISTNEKLFF. In DNA, the CDR3 is TGTGCCAGCAGGCGCATTTCAACTAATGAAAAACTGTTTTTT.

The chain combines TRBV10-1 with TRBJ2-1; 7 positions agree with TRBD2. The CDR3 spans 18 residues. The junction had 27 bases not matched to a gene; V was cut back by 9 bases and J by 10 bases. CDR1 and CDR2 (germline): WNHNN, SYGVQD (reference sequence). CDR3 DNA: TGCGCCAGGGGTCGGGGACTACGATTAGCCCAAAAAAGTCCCGAGCAGTTCTTC. It specifies CARGRGLRLAQKSPEQFF.

This chain links TRBV5-1 with TRBJ2-1; no clear D gene. V dropped 1 base and J dropped 0 bases, with 8 bases sitting between them. This CDR3 spans 15 amino acids. CDR1 is SGHRS, CDR2 YFSETQ, per germline. The CDR3 protein is CASSLNIRSYNEQFF. As DNA, the CDR3 is TGCGCCAGCAGCTTGAATATCCGCTCCTACAATGAGCAGTTCTTC.

Notes on this clone: The same CDR3 arises from other DNA sequences in this sample as well. The chain couples TRBV30 to TRBJ2-3, with TRBD2 identical over 9 bases. The V segment lost 0 bases and the J segment 6 bases; nucleotides outside the gene matches: 4. Per the germline V gene, CDR1 is GTSNPN and CDR2 is SVGIG (reference sequence). This CDR3 region has 14 residues. DNA of the CDR3: TGTGCCTGGAGTGTACTAGCGGGTGCGGATACGCAGTATTTT. Residues: CAWSVLAGADTQYF.

The rearrangement uses TRBV7-2 and TRBJ2-7; 10 nucleotides agree with TRBD2. This CDR3 is 17 amino acids long. V lost 0 bases and J lost 2; bases outside the gene matches: 7. CDR1 is SGHTA, CDR2 FQGNSA, per germline. The CDR3, as DNA: TGTGCCAGCAGCTTAGCCCCCATCCTAGCGGGAGCCTACGAGCAGTACTTC. Its translation: CASSLAPILAGAYEQYF.

The chain is built from TRBV27 and TRBJ2-3; D uncertain. Germline V gene data show CDR1 as MNHEY and CDR2 as SMNVEV (reference sequence). This CDR3 has 14 residues. Trimming pared 2 bases from V and 1 base from J, leaving 7 bases between. CDR3 amino acids: CASSLRIGTDTQYF. In nucleotides, the CDR3 is TGTGCCAGCAGTTTACGTATCGGCACAGATACGCAGTATTTT.

This clone was observed a handful of times. The V call is TRBV6-1, the J call TRBJ2-7; TRBD2 agrees at 10 bases. There are 14 residues in the CDR3. Germline V CDR1 and CDR2: MNHNS, SASEGT. After removal of 7 bases from V and 1 base from J, the junction contained 4 bases not matched to a gene. CDR3 sequence (DNA): TGTGCCAGCAAAGAGGGACTAGCGTCCTACGAGCAGTACTTC. It codes for CASKEGLASYEQYF.

This chain joins TRBV5-4 and TRBJ1-1; 7 bases agree with TRBD1. This CDR3 contains 16 residues. J was trimmed by 2 bases and V by 4 bases; bases with no gene match: 11. Germline CDR1 and CDR2: SGHNT and YYREEE (reference sequence). The CDR3 is CASSTEATGLNTEAFF. The CDR3 nucleotides are TGTGCCAGCAGCACAGAGGCGACAGGGCTCAACACTGAAGCTTTCTTT.

This clone appeared a single time. The chain links TRBV6-1 to TRBJ1-1; a weak D match, TRBD1 (6 bases). CDR3 length equals 13 residues. Germline V gene lookup returns CDR1 MNHNS and CDR2 SASEGT. V was shortened by 6 bases and J by 4 bases, with 12 bases between the two germline ends. The CDR3 region is CASSRHRATEAFF. The CDR3 DNA reads TGTGCCAGCAGCCGACACAGGGCCACTGAAGCTTTCTTT.

This clone occurred a few times. CDR3 residues: CASSIAGGYNEQFF. CDR3 DNA: TGTGCCAGCAGTATAGCGGGAGGATACAATGAGCAGTTCTTC. The chain recombines TRBV28 with TRBJ2-1, with 10 bases identical to TRBD2. J was trimmed by 4 bases and V by 5 bases; bases with no gene match: 2. Germline lookup yields CDR1 MDHEN and CDR2 SYDVKM. The CDR3 is 14 amino acids.

This chain connects TRBV2 to TRBJ2-1, with D possibly matching TRBD1 (5 bases). Trimming cost V 3 bases and J 7 bases, with 10 bases left between them. The CDR3 runs 13 residues. Looked up from germline, CDR1 is SNHLY and CDR2 is FYNNEI. Written as DNA, the CDR3 is TGTGCCAGCAGTGATTTGAAGGGGAATGAGCAGTTCTTC. Translated: CASSDLKGNEQFF.

This clone was detected a few times. The CDR3: CASSFPELNSYNEQFF. The CDR3 bases are TGTGCCAGCAGTTTTCCTGAACTCAACTCCTACAATGAGCAGTTCTTC. The rearrangement uses TRBV28 and TRBJ2-1; no clear D gene. Germline V gene data show CDR1 as MDHEN and CDR2 as SYDVKM. The germline V and J ends were trimmed by 3 bases and 0 bases, with 12 bases remaining between them. This CDR3 has 16 residues.

This clone was counted a few times. CDR3 amino acids: CASSLQEAINYGYTF. For the CDR3, the DNA is TGTGCCAGCAGCTTACAGGAGGCAATTAACTATGGCTACACCTTC. The V gene is TRBV7-8, the J gene TRBJ1-2; D gene ambiguous. Trimming removed 2 bases at V and 1 base at J, with 11 bases between. The germline CDR1 and CDR2 sequences are SGHVS and FQNEAQ. There are 15 residues in the CDR3.

This clone is a singleton in its sample. The V and J genes are TRBV5-1 and TRBJ2-1; 7 positions agree with TRBD2. The V segment lost 0 bases and the J segment 12 bases; nucleotides outside the gene matches: 12. The CDR3 is 15 amino acids. Germline V lookup: CDR1 SGHRS, CDR2 YFSETQ. The CDR3 DNA sequence: TGCGCCAGCAGCTTGGGTGCTCGTCGAGCGGGGCCGCAGTTCTTC. Translated: CASSLGARRAGPQFF.

This clone was detected once. The chain links TRBV9 to TRBJ1-6; tentatively, D is TRBD1 (5 bases). The V gene's germline CDR1 is SGDLS and CDR2 YYNGEE. The CDR3 is 14 amino acids. Between the trimmed V and J ends, which lost 1 base and 10 bases, there was a span of 12 bases. The CDR3 nucleotides are TGTGCCAGCAGCGTACAGGGTTCAGACTCACCCCTCCACTTT. It is translated as CASSVQGSDSPLHF.

This clone showed up just once. The J gene is TRBJ2-3, the V gene TRBV30; 14 bases are a match to TRBD2. V was pared by 2 bases and J by 4 bases, with 2 bases of the junction left unmatched. Germline V lookup: CDR1 GTSNPN, CDR2 SVGIG (reference sequence). The CDR3 length is 15 residues. The CDR3 bases are TGTGCCTGGAGTCGACTAGCGGGGGGGCCAGATACGCAGTATTTT. Protein sequence: CAWSRLAGGPDTQYF.

The rearrangement links TRBV19 to TRBJ1-5; the D gene is possibly TRBD1 (6 bases). There are 16 residues in the CDR3. CDR1 and CDR2 from the germline V gene are LNHDA and SQIVND (reference sequence). The V and J ends lost 5 bases and 3 bases respectively, with 17 bases between them. The CDR3, as DNA: TGTGCCAGTAGTTCCGTTGAGGGGGTATCCAATCAGCCCCAGCATTTT. Translation gives CASSSVEGVSNQPQHF.

V is TRBV4-1 and J is TRBJ1-2; TRBD1 is a possible D gene (6 bases). The CDR3 contains 14 residues. CDR1 and CDR2 (germline): MGHRA, YSYEKL. V lost 1 base and J 8 bases, leaving 14 bases between the germline ends. CDR3: CASSQVTGSGGYTF. For the CDR3, the DNA is TGCGCCAGCAGCCAAGTTACAGGGTCTGGAGGCTACACCTTC.

The sample holds a few counts of this clone. The V gene is TRBV5-1, the J gene TRBJ2-5; D is uncertain. CDR1 and CDR2 from the germline V gene are SGHRS and YFSETQ. The V gene lost 0 bases and the J gene lost 5 bases, with 11 bases spanning the gap. This CDR3 spans 14 amino acids. The CDR3 is CASSLAGQSETQYF. The DNA of the CDR3 is TGCGCCAGCAGCTTGGCTGGGCAGTCTGAGACCCAGTACTTC.

CDR3 DNA sequence: TGTGCCAGCACCGATACAGGGGCGGGCACCGGGGAGCTGTTTTTT. This gives the protein CASTDTGAGTGELFF. This rearrangement joins TRBV27 to TRBJ2-2, with 7 bases identical to TRBD1. Germline loops: CDR1 MNHEY, CDR2 SMNVEV (reference sequence). V dropped 7 bases and J dropped 4; count of bases not matched to a gene: 9. The CDR3 length is 15 residues.

The J gene is TRBJ2-2, the V gene TRBV7-9; D not resolved. V was trimmed by 5 bases and J by 2 bases, leaving 3 bases between them. This CDR3 spans 12 amino acids. Germline CDR1 and CDR2: SEHNR and FQNEAQ (reference sequence). The CDR3 spells CASSINTGELFF. The CDR3 bases are TGTGCCAGCAGCATAAACACCGGGGAGCTGTTTTTT.

The rearrangement links TRBV5-1 to TRBJ2-3; the D is unclear. The germline CDR1 and CDR2 sequences are SGHRS and YFSETQ. CDR3 size: 14 residues. Between the trimmed V and J ends, which lost 0 bases and 2 bases, there was a span of 7 bases. The DNA for the CDR3 is TGCGCCAGCAGCTTGGGAGAAAACACAGATACGCAGTATTTT. Translation gives CASSLGENTDTQYF. Drawing the rest from reference TRBV5-1 and TRBJ2-3, the complete variable domain is KAGVTQTPRYLIKTRGQQVTLSCSPISGHRSVSWYQQTPGQGLQFLFEYFSETQRNKGNFPGRFSGRQFSNSRSEMNVSTLELGDSALYLCASSLGENTDTQYFGPGTRLTVL.

The CDR3 loop is CASSGLAGFNEQFF. The CDR3 DNA reads TGTGCCAGCAGCGGGTTAGCGGGATTCAATGAGCAGTTCTTC. This rearrangement joins TRBV9 to TRBJ2-1; TRBD2 aligns across 8 bases. Looked up from germline, CDR1 is SGDLS and CDR2 is YYNGEE. V lost 3 bases to trimming and J lost 6 bases; unmatched junction nucleotides: 5. CDR3 length equals 14 residues.